The sequence of this T cell receptor beta chain was determined in a study of PD-L1 blockade in urothelial cancer. The table came from immunoSEQ multiplex PCR; TCRdb's copy has only in-frame clones and leaves some out. The top ten clones hold approximately 5.5% of a sample with 2,500 to 3,000 clones, approximately 31% of them seen once. After removal of 5 bases from V and 3 bases from J, the junction contained 6 bases not matched to a gene. The CDR3 is made up of 14 amino acids. From germline, CDR1 is SGHDN and CDR2 FVKESK. Remarks on this clone: The antigen remains undetermined.

Study conclusions and caveats: Sampling consisted of one FFPE tumor specimen per patient, not taken right before treatment. More tumor-infiltrating T lymphocytes occurred in patients with durable benefit.

The sequence was collected from a man aged 70 or older with urothelial cancer. Sequenced material: tumor tissue, taken before atezolizumab (anti-PD-L1) treatment. The chain employs TRBV14 and TRBJ1-1; 7 nucleotides align to TRBD1. CDR3: CASSFTTGYTEAFF. The CDR3 DNA follows: TGTGCCAGCAGCTTTACGACAGGGTACACTGAAGCTTTCTTT.